The next 29 T cell receptor beta chains were all read from a single sample in a study of cytomegalovirus exposure and HLA in healthy donors (dated by TCRdb to about 2017). Libraries came from the immunoSEQ multiplex PCR assay. In its TCRdb copy, this immuneACCESS table keeps in-frame sequences only and misses some clones. Where compared with another copy, unresolved V genes explain less than half of these, and the others have no known cause. For this sample the table gives under 250,000 clones, of which 83% were detected only once. Of the sample, roughly 5.5% falls within the top ten clones. Sample: PBMCs. Every receptor here comes from a woman younger than 35 in good health and CMV-seronegative.

V is TRBV18 and J is TRBJ1-5; D gene uncertain. Trimming shortened V by 1 base and J by 3 bases, and 10 bases separated the two germline ends. The CDR3 contains 15 residues. CDR1 is KGHSH and CDR2 is LQKENI in the germline V gene. CDR3 nucleotide sequence: TGTGCCAGCTCACCACTAAACGGGGACAATCAGCCCCAGCATTTT. Protein product: CASSPLNGDNQPQHF.

To note about this clone: Sequence at one end of the junction differs from germline and may be a read error. V gene TRBV7-7 combines with J gene TRBJ2-2; 10 nucleotides align to TRBD1. Germline V CDR1 and CDR2: SSHAT, FNYEAQ (reference sequence). CDR3 length equals 15 residues. The chain's CDR3 is CASSRQGARTGELFF. CDR3 DNA sequence: TGTGCTAGCAGCCGACAGGGGGCGCGGACCGGGGAGCTGTTTTTT.

The chain joins TRBV7-2 to TRBJ2-1; possible D gene TRBD2, 5 bases. V lost 1 base and J lost 10, with 14 bases in between. The CDR3 is made up of 14 amino acids. CDR1 and CDR2 from the germline V gene are SGHTA and FQGNSA. The CDR3 loop is CASSLGGSPLEQFF. The CDR3 DNA is TGTGCCAGCAGCTTAGGAGGGAGCCCGTTAGAGCAGTTCTTC.

This clone was counted a single time. The chain joins TRBV7-2 to TRBJ2-3; D might be TRBD1 or TRBD2, each matching 5 bases. CDR3 length equals 14 residues. Between the trimmed V and J ends, which lost 3 bases and 4 bases, there was a span of 11 bases. Germline loops: CDR1 SGHTA, CDR2 FQGNSA. Here the CDR3 DNA reads TGTGCCAGCAGCTTCCGAGGGACGTCAGATACGCAGTATTTT. This translates into CASSFRGTSDTQYF.

V is TRBV6-5 and J is TRBJ1-1, with a weak D call TRBD1 (5 bases). V lost 6 bases and J 1 base, leaving 15 bases between the germline ends. Per germline, CDR1 MNHEY and CDR2 SVGAGI. CDR3 length: 15 amino acids. This CDR3 reads CASRAPPGGNTEAFF. DNA of the CDR3: TGTGCCAGCAGGGCCCCTCCCGGGGGGAACACTGAAGCTTTCTTT.

Notes on this clone: Other DNA sequences of this sample code for an identical CDR3. V gene TRBV27 combines with J gene TRBJ2-7; 11 bases map to TRBD1. V lost 8 bases and J lost 4; bases outside the gene matches: 10. This CDR3 has 15 residues. Germline V gene data show CDR1 as MNHEY and CDR2 as SMNVEV (reference sequence). CDR3 protein: CASSSPGTGGYEQYF. Written as DNA, the CDR3 is TGTGCCAGCTCTTCTCCCGGGACAGGGGGTTACGAGCAGTACTTC.

The chain recombines TRBV28 with TRBJ2-1; TRBD2 matches at 7 bases. Germline V gene lookup returns CDR1 MDHEN and CDR2 SYDVKM. The CDR3 has 15 amino acids. V dropped 6 bases and J dropped 4; count of bases not matched to a gene: 9. The CDR3 DNA reads TGTGCCAGCAGCCGTGGGGGGGGAACGTACAATGAGCAGTTCTTC. Its translation: CASSRGGGTYNEQFF.

This chain uses TRBV10-1 with TRBJ2-1, with 8 positions matching TRBD2. The V gene's germline CDR1 is WNHNN and CDR2 SYGVQD (reference sequence). With V trimmed by 2 bases and J by 8 bases, 5 bases remained unmatched. The length of the CDR3 is 14 residues. The CDR3, as DNA: TGCGCCAGCAGTGAGGGATCAGCGGGAGATGAGCAGTTCTTC. This gives the protein CASSEGSAGDEQFF.

The J gene is TRBJ1-2, the V gene TRBV5-1; D is possibly TRBD1 (5 bases). Germline CDR1 is SGHRS and CDR2 is YFSETQ. The CDR3 has 14 residues. The V end was cut by 1 base, the J end by 3 bases, with 10 bases between. This chain's CDR3 is CASSLPTVDYGYTF. CDR3 sequence (DNA): TGCGCCAGCAGCTTGCCGACAGTGGACTATGGCTACACCTTC.

The chain uses TRBV29-1 and TRBJ1-2; D uncertain. The CDR3 spans 13 residues. Germline CDR1 reads SQVTM; CDR2 reads ANQGSEA. Trimming cost V 0 bases and J 5 bases, with 10 bases left between them. The CDR3 DNA is TGCAGCGTTGAAGACGAGCCAAAGTATGGCTACACCTTC. Translated: CSVEDEPKYGYTF.

V and J are TRBV6-1 and TRBJ1-1; D is possibly TRBD1 (6 bases). This CDR3 comprises 15 residues. V was clipped by 4 bases and J by 5 bases, with 17 bases between them. The germline gives CDR1 MNHNS, CDR2 SASEGT. The CDR3 protein is CASSGRTAIRTEAFF. DNA of the CDR3: TGTGCCAGCAGTGGACGGACAGCTATCAGGACTGAAGCTTTCTTT.

The chain couples TRBV5-1 to TRBJ1-4; 9 bases align to TRBD1. The J segment lost 7 bases and the V segment lost 5 bases, leaving 18 bases of the junction unmatched. Per germline, CDR1 SGHRS and CDR2 YFSETQ. The length of the CDR3 is 18 residues. CDR3 amino acids: CASSPSTIPGTGSEKLFF. CDR3 bases: TGCGCCAGCAGTCCGTCCACCATCCCCGGGACAGGGAGTGAAAAACTGTTTTTT. Combining the CDR3 with reference TRBV5-1 and TRBJ1-4 gives the whole variable domain KAGVTQTPRYLIKTRGQQVTLSCSPISGHRSVSWYQQTPGQGLQFLFEYFSETQRNKGNFPGRFSGRQFSNSRSEMNVSTLELGDSALYLCASSPSTIPGTGSEKLFFGSGTQLSVL.

This clone was seen a handful of times. This chain links TRBV27 with TRBJ1-2, with TRBD1 as a possible D gene (5 bases). Per the germline V gene, CDR1 is MNHEY and CDR2 is SMNVEV (reference sequence). V was trimmed by 5 bases and J by 6 bases, leaving 10 bases between them. This CDR3 spans 12 amino acids. CDR3 sequence (DNA): TGTGCCAGCAGTCCGGACATGAATGGCTACACCTTC. Its protein product is CASSPDMNGYTF.

This clone has only a few counts. This chain links TRBV5-1 with TRBJ1-2; 7 bases map to TRBD1. CDR1 and CDR2 (germline): SGHRS, YFSETQ. The CDR3 totals 14 residues. With 4 bases clipped from V and 1 base from J, the junction kept 4 bases outside the gene matches. The chain's CDR3 is CASSATGVNYGYTF. Here the CDR3 DNA reads TGCGCCAGCAGCGCTACAGGGGTTAACTATGGCTACACCTTC.

The V call is TRBV30, the J call TRBJ2-7, with D possibly being TRBD2 (5 bases). The V gene lost 3 bases and the J gene lost 3 bases, with 6 bases spanning the gap. The CDR3 has 11 residues. Germline-derived CDR1 and CDR2 are GTSNPN and SVGIG (reference sequence). Here the CDR3 DNA reads TGTGCCTGGAGCGGACTCTACGAGCAGTACTTC. This gives the protein CAWSGLYEQYF.

This rearrangement joins TRBV29-1 to TRBJ2-1; D perhaps matches TRBD2 (7 bases). Germline CDR1 SQVTM, CDR2 ANQGSEA. V lost 4 bases and J lost 8, with 15 bases in between. The CDR3 covers 13 residues. DNA of the CDR3: TGCAGCGTTGGGGCGACGGGGGGCGATGAGCAGTTCTTC. The encoded protein is CSVGATGGDEQFF.

This chain connects TRBV2 to TRBJ1-2, with 7 positions matching TRBD1. CDR1 and CDR2 from the germline V gene are SNHLY and FYNNEI. Trimming at V came to 5 bases and at J to 2 bases, leaving 5 bases not matched to a gene. CDR3 size: 14 residues. CDR3 DNA: TGTGCCAGCAGTCGCGACAGGGTCAACTATGGCTACACCTTC. The encoded protein is CASSRDRVNYGYTF.

The gene calls are TRBV25-1 and TRBJ2-5; D may be TRBD1 (5 bases). CDR1 and CDR2 from the germline V gene are MGHDK and SYGVNS. V was pared by 1 base and J by 2 bases, with 8 bases between. The CDR3 runs to 14 residues. CDR3 nucleotides: TGTGCCAGCAGTGAATTCAAGGGGCAAGAGACCCAGTACTTC. This translates into CASSEFKGQETQYF. Drawing the rest from reference TRBV25-1 and TRBJ2-5, the complete variable domain is EADIYQTPRYLVIGTGKKITLECSQTMGHDKMYWYQQDPGMELHLIHYSYGVNSTEKGDLSSESTVSRIRTEHFPLTLESARPSHTSQYLCASSEFKGQETQYFGPGTRLLVL.

The V gene is TRBV5-6, the J gene TRBJ2-3; TRBD1 matches at 9 bases. In germline, CDR1 is SGHDT, CDR2 YYEEEE. V trimming: 3 bases; J trimming: 0 bases; junction bases outside the gene matches: 2. This CDR3 region has 15 residues. For the CDR3, the DNA is TGTGCCAGCAGCTCCGGGACAGGGAGCACAGATACGCAGTATTTT. It yields the protein CASSSGTGSTDTQYF.

The CDR3 DNA sequence: TGTGCCAGCACCTCAACTAGTGGCACAGATACGCAGTATTTT. It encodes CASTSTSGTDTQYF. The chain couples TRBV6-5 to TRBJ2-3, with TRBD2 as a possible D gene (5 bases). CDR1 MNHEY and CDR2 SVGAGI come from the germline V gene. The length of the CDR3 is 14 residues. Trimming removed 7 bases at V and 1 base at J, with 12 bases between.

The genes are TRBV2 and TRBJ1-5, with D possibly being TRBD1 (6 bases). Looked up from germline, CDR1 is SNHLY and CDR2 is FYNNEI. The CDR3 has 13 amino acids. V lost 1 base and J 7 bases, leaving 8 bases between the germline ends. The CDR3 spells CASSEGGGQPQHF. In DNA, the CDR3 is TGTGCCAGCAGTGAAGGCGGGGGCCAGCCCCAGCATTTT.

This chain connects TRBV19 to TRBJ1-2; a weak D match, TRBD1 (5 bases). CDR1 and CDR2 (germline): LNHDA, SQIVND (reference sequence). The CDR3 runs 15 residues. V shed 2 bases and J shed 4 bases, with 14 bases lying between them. CDR3 amino acids: CASSITGTGSYGYTF. CDR3 DNA sequence: TGTGCCAGTAGTATAACGGGGACGGGGAGCTATGGCTACACCTTC.

V and J are TRBV2 and TRBJ1-5; possible D gene TRBD1, 5 bases. The CDR3 length is 15 residues. Trimming removed 3 bases from V and 3 bases from J, with 12 bases in between. Germline CDR1 reads SNHLY; CDR2 reads FYNNEI. CDR3 sequence reads: CASSEGSGYNQPQHF. The CDR3 region has the DNA TGTGCCAGCAGTGAGGGGTCAGGGTACAATCAGCCCCAGCATTTT.

The chain recombines TRBV27 with TRBJ2-2; a weak D match, TRBD2 (6 bases). Looked up from germline, CDR1 is MNHEY and CDR2 is SMNVEV (reference sequence). Trimming left V 3 bases short and J 0 bases short, with 17 bases between. There are 18 residues in the CDR3. The CDR3 is CASSFWGVPTPNTGELFF. In nucleotides, the CDR3 is TGTGCCAGCAGTTTTTGGGGGGTCCCGACTCCGAACACCGGGGAGCTGTTTTTT.

The chain joins TRBV6-5 to TRBJ1-2; 7 nucleotides line up with TRBD1. This CDR3 has 14 residues. Germline V CDR1 and CDR2: MNHEY, SVGAGI. V trimming: 2 bases; J trimming: 7 bases; junction bases outside the gene matches: 7. Here the CDR3 reads CASSYDRAGSGYTF. Here the CDR3 DNA reads TGTGCCAGCAGTTACGACAGGGCCGGGAGTGGCTACACCTTC.

This chain connects TRBV27 to TRBJ2-7; 9 positions match TRBD2. J was trimmed by 2 bases and V by 0 bases; bases with no gene match: 2. The germline V gene has CDR1 MNHEY and CDR2 SMNVEV (reference sequence). This CDR3 has 15 residues. The CDR3 nucleotides are TGTGCCAGCAGTTTATCTAGCGGGGGCGCCTACGAGCAGTACTTC. Translation gives CASSLSSGGAYEQYF.

The chain recombines TRBV6-4 with TRBJ2-3, with 12 bases that match TRBD2. There are 18 residues in the CDR3. Germline values: CDR1 MRHNA, CDR2 SNTAGT. Unmatched junction bases numbered 8, after V lost 0 bases and J lost 4 bases. CDR3 bases: TGTGCCAGCAGTGACTCGCCGGGACTAGCGGGTAGAGCAGATACGCAGTATTTT. It yields the protein CASSDSPGLAGRADTQYF.

The chain has TRBV5-1 and TRBJ2-5; no firm D call. The CDR3 extends over 14 amino acids. Trimming pared 4 bases from V and 2 bases from J, leaving 12 bases between. The germline V gene encodes CDR1 SGHRS and CDR2 YFSETQ. This CDR3 reads CASSPEGLQETQYF. The CDR3 DNA follows: TGCGCCAGCAGCCCTGAAGGTCTACAAGAGACCCAGTACTTC.

The chain joins TRBV15 to TRBJ2-1; the D gene could be TRBD1 or TRBD2 (5 bases each). The length of the CDR3 is 12 residues. The germline CDR1 and CDR2 sequences are LNHNV and YYDKDF (reference sequence). V dropped 1 base and J dropped 10 bases, with 8 bases sitting between them. The CDR3 region is CATSRGGGEQFF. In nucleotides, the CDR3 is TGTGCCACCAGCAGAGGGGGCGGGGAGCAGTTCTTC.